This TCR beta chain was observed in a study of PD-1 blockade in classical Hodgkin lymphoma. The V gene lost 5 bases and the J gene lost 10 bases, with 12 bases spanning the gap. Germline CDR1 reads SEHNR; CDR2 reads FQNEAQ (reference sequence). The CDR3 is made up of 12 amino acids. Profiling relied on immunoSEQ multiplex PCR, and the TCRdb table lists in-frame clones only, not all of them. The sample has approximately 100,000 clones; approximately 90% are singletons. Relapses following autologous stem cell transplantation were seen in all patients, with brentuximab vedotin exposure varying. Under best response, outcomes were complete response, partial response or progressive disease. Regarding the study as a whole: Only CD4+ TCR diversity, not CD8+, had risen significantly by C4D1. Some patients began nivolumab under 1 year after ASCT. These patients were excluded from later analyses. Patients who responded completely had about the same baseline diversity as newly diagnosed patients.

As regards this clone: Its antigen remains unidentified.

The receptor's source is a human donor with classical Hodgkin lymphoma. The chain has TRBV7-9 and TRBJ2-1, with a weak D call TRBD2 (6 bases). The sequences come from peripheral blood mononuclear cells (PBMCs), collected before the second cycle of nivolumab. The chain's CDR3 is CASSGRDPEQFF. Here the CDR3 DNA reads TGTGCCAGCAGCGGGCGGGACCCGGAGCAGTTCTTC.